The 29 T cell receptor beta chains given below trace back to one sample, sequenced in a study of beta chain features in type 1 diabetes. Of the isolated RNA, all was reverse transcribed, and so the sequenced material was expressed TCRB transcripts. Generated by immunoSEQ multiplex PCR, the TCRdb table keeps only in-frame clones and is missing some. The sample comprises 140,000 or so clones, about 9.4% of which are singletons, and about 1.3% rests with the top ten. Sample: naive CD4+ T cells from blood. The receptors here all came from a man younger than 35 in good health.

The table lists this clone with many counts. V and J are TRBV29-1 and TRBJ2-3; 9 bases map to TRBD2. The CDR3 length is 14 residues. The germline CDR1 and CDR2 sequences are SQVTM and ANQGSEA. The J segment lost 6 bases and the V segment lost 4 bases, leaving 8 bases of the junction unmatched. DNA of the CDR3: TGCAGCGTTGGGAAGCGGGGGGCGACGGATACGCAGTATTTT. Amino acid sequence: CSVGKRGATDTQYF.

This clone was detected a few times. Other DNA sequences in the sample encode the same CDR3. The rearrangement joins TRBV28 to TRBJ2-7, with a weak D call TRBD2 (6 bases). The V end lost 1 base, the J end lost 1 base, and 8 bases lay between the germline ends. Per germline, CDR1 MDHEN and CDR2 SYDVKM. This CDR3 contains 14 residues. In DNA, the CDR3 is TGTGCCAGCAGTTTATCGGGGGTTTCCTACGAGCAGTACTTC. This translates into CASSLSGVSYEQYF.

This clone was picked up a small number of times. The gene calls are TRBV7-3 and TRBJ2-3, with a weak D call TRBD1 (5 bases). The CDR3 is made up of 15 amino acids. Between the trimmed V and J ends, which lost 5 bases and 2 bases, there was a span of 14 bases. Germline CDR1 and CDR2: SGHTA and FQGTGA. DNA for the CDR3: TGTGCCAGCAGCCCGTCAGGGCCTCCCACAGATACGCAGTATTTT. Translating it yields CASSPSGPPTDTQYF.

This clone was seen only a few times. The chain couples TRBV5-4 to TRBJ1-2, with TRBD1 identical over 8 bases. The germline V gene has CDR1 SGHNT and CDR2 YYREEE (reference sequence). The ends lost 0 bases at V and 3 bases at J; junction bases unmatched: 4. The length of the CDR3 is 15 residues. The CDR3: CASSLAYRGDYGYTF. CDR3 coding DNA: TGTGCCAGCAGCTTGGCGTACAGGGGGGACTATGGCTACACCTTC.

In this sample, this clone turned up many times. The chain recombines TRBV29-1 with TRBJ2-7, with D possibly matching TRBD1 (6 bases). CDR1 is SQVTM, CDR2 ANQGSEA, per germline. This CDR3 is built from 14 residues. The V end was cut by 6 bases, the J end by 3 bases, with 18 bases between. CDR3 amino acids: CSVGGNTIRYEQYF. The CDR3 nucleotides read TGCAGCGTAGGGGGAAACACGATTCGCTACGAGCAGTACTTC.

The chain links TRBV5-1 to TRBJ2-5, with D tentatively TRBD2 (6 bases). Germline CDR1 is SGHRS and CDR2 is YFSETQ. The CDR3 extends over 15 amino acids. V dropped 1 base and J dropped 0 bases, with 10 bases sitting between them. The CDR3 DNA follows: TGCGCCAGCAGCTTGTCCGCTAGCGACCAAGAGACCCAGTACTTC. It is translated as CASSLSASDQETQYF.

This clone was found a few times. This chain links TRBV7-8 with TRBJ2-1; the match to TRBD2 covers 15 bases. Germline CDR1 is SGHVS and CDR2 is FQNEAQ. This CDR3 has 15 residues. Losses at the gene ends were 4 bases for V and 8 bases for J; bases not matched to a gene: 3. CDR3 coding DNA: TGTGCCAGCAGCTCGGGACTAGCGGGGGGTGATGAGCAGTTCTTC. It codes for CASSSGLAGGDEQFF.

The sample holds a few counts of this clone. This chain links TRBV5-4 with TRBJ2-1, with 11 nucleotides matching TRBD1. This CDR3 has 15 amino acids. V dropped 3 bases and J dropped 3; count of bases not matched to a gene: 2. CDR1 and CDR2 (germline): SGHNT, YYREEE (reference sequence). CDR3 amino acids: CASSSGTGGYNEQFF. In DNA form, the CDR3 reads TGTGCCAGCAGCTCCGGGACAGGGGGCTACAATGAGCAGTTCTTC.

This clone came up a few times. The V gene is TRBV4-3, the J gene TRBJ1-6; D gene ambiguous. Germline V gene sequence: CDR1 LGHNA, CDR2 YSLEER. Trimming removed 1 base at V and 3 bases at J, with 7 bases between. The CDR3 consists of 15 residues. The DNA for the CDR3 is TGCGCCAGCAGCCAAGGGGCAGGCTATAATTCACCCCTCCACTTT. Translation gives CASSQGAGYNSPLHF.

The gene calls are TRBV9 and TRBJ2-2; TRBD2 matches at 15 bases. CDR1 is SGDLS and CDR2 is YYNGEE in the germline V gene. The CDR3 extends over 18 amino acids. Trimming removed 6 bases from V and 0 bases from J; junction bases left unmatched: 6. CDR3: CASKGTSGGSSNTGELFF. Written as DNA, the CDR3 is TGTGCCAGCAAAGGGACTAGCGGGGGGTCCTCGAACACCGGGGAGCTGTTTTTT.

This sequence joins TRBV7-2 and TRBJ2-3; 8 bases align to TRBD1. The CDR3 is 15 amino acids. V lost 4 bases, J lost 6 bases, and 9 bases stayed unmatched. Germline V lookup: CDR1 SGHTA, CDR2 FQGNSA. This CDR3 reads CASSYGTGTSDTQYF. In DNA, the CDR3 is TGTGCCAGCAGCTACGGGACAGGCACGTCGGATACGCAGTATTTT.

This clone showed up just a few times. The chain is built from TRBV7-2 and TRBJ2-2; D not certain. The CDR3 length is 13 residues. V lost 1 base to trimming and J lost 7 bases, with 7 bases between them. CDR1 and CDR2 (germline): SGHTA, FQGNSA. The DNA for the CDR3 is TGTGCCAGCAGCTTAGTCGGCGGCGGGGAGCTGTTTTTT. Amino acids: CASSLVGGGELFF.

This clone was counted only a few times. The chain is built from TRBV15 and TRBJ1-5, with no clear D. Per germline, CDR1 LNHNV and CDR2 YYDKDF (reference sequence). The V gene lost 1 base and the J gene lost 5 bases, with 6 bases spanning the gap. The CDR3 length is 13 residues. CDR3 nucleotide sequence: TGTGCCACCAGCAGAGTGAGGGATCAGCCCCAGCATTTT. This encodes CATSRVRDQPQHF.

This clone was counted a few times. The gene calls are TRBV5-1 and TRBJ1-1, with 9 positions matching TRBD1. The germline V gene encodes CDR1 SGHRS and CDR2 YFSETQ. CDR3 length equals 16 residues. V shed 2 bases and J 4 bases; nucleotides not matched to a gene: 9. CDR3 nucleotide sequence: TGCGCCAGCAGCTTTACAGGGGGCGGGGTGGGCACTGAAGCTTTCTTT. This gives the protein CASSFTGGGVGTEAFF. Looking up the rest from reference TRBV5-1 and TRBJ1-1 gives the full variable domain: KAGVTQTPRYLIKTRGQQVTLSCSPISGHRSVSWYQQTPGQGLQFLFEYFSETQRNKGNFPGRFSGRQFSNSRSEMNVSTLELGDSALYLCASSFTGGGVGTEAFFGQGTRLTVV.

This chain links TRBV21-1 with TRBJ2-2; TRBD1, as called in the table, went unchecked against the DNA. TRBV21-1 is shown as a pseudogene. CDR3 length: 17 amino acids. CDR3: CASSNLGQDGNTGELFF. The CDR3 DNA follows: TGTGCCAGCAGCAACTTGGGACAGGATGGAAACACCGGGGAGCTGTTTTTT.

This clone was detected a few times. The chain is built from TRBV7-8 and TRBJ1-5, with 7 bases aligning to TRBD1. Germline CDR1 SGHVS, CDR2 FQNEAQ. The CDR3 spans 15 residues. V lost 4 bases to trimming and J lost 5 bases; unmatched junction nucleotides: 8. CDR3 DNA: TGTGCCAGCAGCTCACTACAGGGGTGGGATCAGCCCCAGCATTTT. It yields the protein CASSSLQGWDQPQHF.

The rearrangement links TRBV5-1 to TRBJ1-6; 9 bases map to TRBD1. CDR3 size: 15 residues. The J segment lost 9 bases and the V segment lost 3 bases, leaving 7 bases of the junction unmatched. Germline CDR1 SGHRS, CDR2 YFSETQ. The CDR3 DNA sequence: TGCGCCAGCAGCTCCCCGGGACAGGGTGCTTCACCCCTCCACTTT. Translated, it gives CASSSPGQGASPLHF.

The V and J genes are TRBV6-5 and TRBJ2-7, with TRBD2 identical over 7 bases. V lost 3 bases, J lost 5 bases, and 7 bases stayed unmatched. CDR3 length: 14 residues. Germline lookup yields CDR1 MNHEY and CDR2 SVGAGI. The CDR3 sequence: CASSYWGGGDEQYF. In DNA, the CDR3 is TGTGCCAGCAGTTATTGGGGGGGAGGCGACGAGCAGTACTTC.

This chain connects TRBV2 to TRBJ2-5, with TRBD2 identical over 10 bases. The germline V gene encodes CDR1 SNHLY and CDR2 FYNNEI. The CDR3 is made up of 17 amino acids. V gave up 2 bases and J gave up 5 bases; unmatched junction bases: 11. The DNA for the CDR3 is TGTGCCAGCAGTGAACGCCGCGCAGCGGGGGGGCTTGAGACCCAGTACTTC. This sequence encodes CASSERRAAGGLETQYF.

The chain employs TRBV6-5 and TRBJ1-2; D is unresolved. V lost 7 bases and J lost 3, with 9 bases in between. The length of the CDR3 is 12 residues. From germline, CDR1 is MNHEY and CDR2 SVGAGI. As DNA, the CDR3 is TGTGCCAGCATCTGGGAGGACTATGGCTACACCTTC. Translation: CASIWEDYGYTF.

The table lists this clone with a few counts. The V gene is TRBV5-1, the J gene TRBJ1-1; 9 bases line up with TRBD1. V lost 4 bases to trimming and J lost 4 bases; unmatched junction nucleotides: 8. Germline CDR1 reads SGHRS; CDR2 reads YFSETQ. This CDR3 has 15 residues. The CDR3 DNA reads as TGCGCCAGCAGCCTCCTAAACAGGGGGCTCACTGAAGCTTTCTTT. Translated, it gives CASSLLNRGLTEAFF.

This clone was seen a handful of times. The chain joins TRBV6-5 to TRBJ2-7; 8 bases are shared with TRBD1. Looked up from germline, CDR1 is MNHEY and CDR2 is SVGAGI. Unmatched junction bases numbered 10, after V lost 5 bases and J lost 4 bases. The CDR3 has 15 residues. CDR3 in DNA: TGTGCCAGCAGTACCCTCGGGACAGGCGGTTACGAGCAGTACTTC. Translation: CASSTLGTGGYEQYF.

The chain uses TRBV18 and TRBJ2-2; D possibly corresponds to TRBD2 (6 bases). V was clipped by 0 bases and J by 5 bases, with 10 bases between them. Germline V gives CDR1 KGHSH, CDR2 LQKENI. The CDR3 is made up of 15 amino acids. The CDR3 sequence: CASSPPEGGTGELFF. As DNA, the CDR3 is TGTGCCAGCTCACCACCCGAGGGAGGAACCGGGGAGCTGTTTTTT.

The rearrangement links TRBV9 to TRBJ2-7; D is possibly TRBD1 (5 bases). Germline-derived CDR1 and CDR2 are SGDLS and YYNGEE. The V and J ends lost 3 bases and 11 bases respectively, with 12 bases between them. The CDR3 runs to 11 residues. The CDR3 here is CASSASEGEYF. Written as DNA, the CDR3 is TGTGCCAGCAGCGCGTCTGAAGGGGAGTACTTC.

This clone has only a few counts. This chain links TRBV11-3 with TRBJ2-7, with 8 bases matching TRBD1. The J segment lost 3 bases and the V segment lost 1 base, leaving 5 bases of the junction unmatched. The length of the CDR3 is 15 residues. In germline, CDR1 is SGHNT, CDR2 YENEEA. As DNA, the CDR3 is TGTGCCAGCAGCTTAGGGACAGGGATTCGCTACGAGCAGTACTTC. Amino acids: CASSLGTGIRYEQYF.

This clone turned up a few times. The V gene is TRBV6-6, the J gene TRBJ2-1; 9 bases match TRBD1. V was clipped by 2 bases and J by 5 bases; unmatched bases: 4. The germline gives CDR1 MNHNY, CDR2 SVGAGI (reference sequence). CDR3 size: 15 residues. The CDR3: CASSYGGTGNNEQFF. The CDR3 DNA sequence: TGTGCCAGCAGTTACGGAGGGACAGGGAACAATGAGCAGTTCTTC.

The chain is built from TRBV6-5 and TRBJ1-1; no clear D. V lost 5 bases, J lost 3 bases, and 16 bases lay in between. Germline CDR1 is MNHEY and CDR2 is SVGAGI. The CDR3 is 15 amino acids. The CDR3 coding sequence is TGTGCCAGCAGTCAAACTGTTGACACTTACACTGAAGCTTTCTTT. It is translated as CASSQTVDTYTEAFF.

The chain recombines TRBV28 with TRBJ1-2, with 12 bases aligning to TRBD1. The junction had 2 bases not matched to a gene; V was cut back by 6 bases and J by 3 bases. Germline V gives CDR1 MDHEN, CDR2 SYDVKM. The CDR3 has 14 residues. The CDR3 coding sequence is TGTGCCAGCAGGGGGACAGGGGGCGACTATGGCTACACCTTC. It codes for CASRGTGGDYGYTF.

In its sample, this clone was seen a few times. The chain links TRBV7-2 to TRBJ1-2; the D gene is possibly TRBD1 (6 bases). The CDR3 runs 14 residues. V lost 5 bases and J 4 bases, leaving 14 bases between the germline ends. Looked up from germline, CDR1 is SGHTA and CDR2 is FQGNSA. In DNA form, the CDR3 reads TGTGCCAGCAGCGTACAACAGGGCGGCTATGGCTACACCTTC. It specifies CASSVQQGGYGYTF.